This T cell receptor (beta chain) was found in a study of patients and donors after allogeneic stem cell transplantation (dated by TCRdb to about 2020). Note on this clonotype: What this receptor recognizes is not known. Base qualities are missing; no much larger clone stands one base away.

Library generation was performed with RT-PCR. TCRdb shows the sequencer as NextSeq 550. The raw public data were reprocessed by TCRdb itself: fastp quality trimming at Q25, MiXCR clonotype calling, in-frame beta chains only. Rows matching on CDR3 protein sequence are summarized as one entry with the most common DNA and genes. This sample gives about a million distinct CDR3 sequences in total; roughly 18% of them show up just once. The leading ten clones occupy 6% of the sample. Input material: blood, either unsorted or a sorted T cell fraction (not recorded which). This TCR was recovered from a human donor who was either an allogeneic HSCT recipient or a stem cell or donor lymphocyte infusion donor (not recorded which). It is not recorded whose cells these are; they may come from a transplant donor.

This receptor carries the CDR3 CATSRDSGGETQYF. Here is the DNA: TGTGCCACCAGCAGAGATAGCGGGGGAGAGACCCAGTACTTC. The chain joins TRBV15 to TRBJ2-5; 9 bases in the junction line up with TRBD2. The junction shows trimming of 0 bases on V and 4 bases on J, and the gene matches do not reach 0 bases of it. The CDR3 spans 14 residues, from the cysteine through the phenylalanine. Only CDR3 DNA is held: 42 bases, read in frame from base 1. Via the germline V gene (reference sequence), CDR1 is LNHNV and CDR2 YYDKDF.